The 14 T cell receptor beta chains below were found in one sample sequenced in a study of CXCR3-negative and CXCR3-positive naive CD8 T cells (dated by TCRdb to between 2018 and 2021). The reads were generated on a NextSeq 550. The Human TCR Profiling Kit (MiLaboratory) was used to prepare UMI-labeled 5' RACE TRB cDNA libraries. Once TCRdb had reprocessed the reads, it stored one entry per CDR3 protein sequence and supplied no DNA. This sample's table has entries for approximately 58,000 distinct CDR3 sequences. Approximately 0.45% of the sample is in the top ten clones. Sequences were obtained from naive CXCR3- CD8+ T cells from blood. In the paper's terms, the cell subset or site label means: CD45RO-CCR7+CD27+CD95- naive CD8+ T cells lacking CXCR3 (TNR3-). The source is a human donor in good health. Some clones in this sample may be carry-over from other donors' samples.

V usage is TRBV7-8 and J usage is TRBJ2-7; with no DNA, the TCRdb D assignment of TRBD2 cannot be verified. This CDR3 contains 13 residues. Per germline, CDR1 SGHVS and CDR2 FQNEAQ. The CDR3 is CASSLEGRYEQYF.

The chain couples TRBV4-1 to TRBJ2-7; the D call from TCRdb, TRBD1, cannot be confirmed without DNA. The CDR3 has 13 amino acids. Germline CDR1 reads MGHRA; CDR2 reads YSYEKL. CDR3 sequence: CASSPDNSYERYF.

The rearrangement joins TRBV23-1 to TRBJ1-2; the TRBD1 assignment by TCRdb is unverifiable without DNA. Being an ORF, TRBV23-1 has a function that is uncertain. The length of the CDR3 is 18 residues. The chain's CDR3 is CASSQSRPRQEVFDGYTF.

The chain is built from TRBV7-9 and TRBJ2-4; with no DNA, the TCRdb D assignment of TRBD1 cannot be verified. The germline gives CDR1 SEHNR, CDR2 FQNEAQ (reference sequence). The CDR3 has 19 amino acids. The CDR3 sequence is CASSSAGTGHLIAKNIQYF.

This chain links TRBV29-1 with TRBJ1-1; TCRdb indicates TRBD1, and absent DNA this call remains unverified. The CDR3 length is 13 residues. Germline lookup yields CDR1 SQVTM and CDR2 ANQGSEA. CDR3 residues: CSVVVGQKPEAFF.

CDR3 loop: CSARDARQDYYEQYF. The genes are TRBV20-1 and TRBJ2-7; the D gene TCRdb calls, TRBD1, cannot be checked with no DNA. The CDR3 is made up of 15 amino acids. Germline lookup yields CDR1 DFQATT and CDR2 SNEGSKA (reference sequence).

The V and J genes are TRBV12-3 or TRBV12-4 and TRBJ2-5; TCRdb designates TRBD2, a call that cannot be tested without DNA. CDR3 size: 15 residues. The CDR3 reads CASREAGDHQETQYF.

The chain is built from TRBV6-2 or TRBV6-3 and TRBJ2-7; no DNA is available, so the TRBD2 call from TCRdb remains unchecked. In germline, CDR1 is MNHEY, CDR2 SVGEGT. The CDR3 runs to 17 residues. The CDR3 spells CASSYSTSGEPAYEQYF.

The chain carries TRBV29-1 and TRBJ2-3; TCRdb reports TRBD1, a call that lacks DNA to check it against. The CDR3 is 13 amino acids. Per the germline V gene, CDR1 is SQVTM and CDR2 is ANQGSEA. CDR3: CIVPGQPADTQYF.

This chain links TRBV5-1 with TRBJ2-7; without DNA, the TCRdb call of TRBD1 cannot be checked. The CDR3 is 15 residues long. CDR1 is SGHRS, CDR2 YFSETQ, per germline. The CDR3 here is CASSLEGTGAYEQYF.

V and J are TRBV12-3 or TRBV12-4 and TRBJ1-1. The length of the CDR3 is 14 residues. CDR3 region: CASSFTSLNTEAFF.

This CDR3 is CASSHYVGTLRTDTQYF. V usage is TRBV3-1 and J usage is TRBJ2-3. Germline CDR1 LGHDT, CDR2 YNNKEL (reference sequence). This CDR3 has 17 amino acids.

CDR3 sequence reads: CASSTGVVLGARDTEAFF. J is TRBJ1-1 and V is TRBV7-2; lacking DNA, the TRBD1 call made by TCRdb goes unchecked. The germline V gene encodes CDR1 SGHTA and CDR2 FQGNSA. This CDR3 region has 18 residues.

V and J are TRBV5-1 and TRBJ2-7; absent DNA, TCRdb's TRBD1 call cannot be checked. Per germline, CDR1 SGHRS and CDR2 YFSETQ. The CDR3 loop spans 14 amino acids. This chain's CDR3 is CASSLDSPPYEQYF.